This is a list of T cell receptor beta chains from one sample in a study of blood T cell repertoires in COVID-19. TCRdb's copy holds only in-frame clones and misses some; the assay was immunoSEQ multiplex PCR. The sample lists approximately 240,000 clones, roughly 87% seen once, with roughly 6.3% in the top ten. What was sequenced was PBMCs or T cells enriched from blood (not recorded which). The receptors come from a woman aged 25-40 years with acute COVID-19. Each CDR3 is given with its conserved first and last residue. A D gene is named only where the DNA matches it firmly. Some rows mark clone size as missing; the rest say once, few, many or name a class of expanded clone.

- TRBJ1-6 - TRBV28 CASSRGGLNSPLHF TGTGCCAGCTCCCGGGGAGGACTGAACTCACCCCTCCACTTT
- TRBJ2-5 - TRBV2 CAIAGGQGMKTQYF TGTGCCATCGCGGGGGGACAGGGTATGAAGACCCAGTACTTC
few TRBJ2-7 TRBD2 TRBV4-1 CASSQDTSAPIYEQYF TGCGCCAGCAGCCAAGATACTAGCGCTCCTATCTACGAGCAGTACTTC
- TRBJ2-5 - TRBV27 CASSYAGVEGPVQYF TGTGCCAGCAGTTATGCCGGGGTGGAGGGTCCCGTACAGTACTTC
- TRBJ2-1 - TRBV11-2 CASSLEFGGGSYNEQFF TGTGCCAGCAGCTTAGAGTTTGGAGGTGGCTCCTACAATGAGCAGTTCTTC
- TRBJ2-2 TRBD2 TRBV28 CASSLRLAGVYTGELFF TGTGCCAGCAGTTTACGTCTAGCGGGAGTGTACACCGGGGAGCTGTTTTTT
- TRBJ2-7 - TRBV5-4 CASSLAVASREQYF TGTGCCAGCAGCTTGGCCGTGGCTAGCCGGGAGCAGTACTTC
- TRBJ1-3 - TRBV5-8 CASSLNENTIYF TGTGCCAGCAGCTTAAATGAGAATACCATATATTTT
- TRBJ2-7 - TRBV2 CASSETGSYEQYF TGTGCCAGCAGTGAAACGGGCTCCTACGAGCAGTACTTC
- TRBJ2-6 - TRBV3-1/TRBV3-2 CASSHSRSGANVLTF TGTGCCAGCAGCCATAGCCGCTCTGGGGCCAACGTCCTGACTTTC
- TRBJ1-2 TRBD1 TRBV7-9 CASSLQGANYGYTF TGTGCCAGCAGCTTACAGGGGGCTAACTATGGCTACACCTTC
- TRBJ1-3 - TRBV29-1 CSVVGGGTGNTIYF TGCAGCGTTGTTGGAGGCGGCACAGGAAACACCATATATTTT
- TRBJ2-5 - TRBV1 CTSSHPYPSGPIKETQYF TGCACCAGCAGCCACCCCTACCCTAGCGGGCCGATTAAAGAGACCCAGTACTTC
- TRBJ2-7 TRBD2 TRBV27 CASSRGLASYEQYF TGTGCCAGCAGTAGGGGACTAGCGAGCTACGAGCAGTACTTC
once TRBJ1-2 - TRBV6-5 CASSLRGAKGGYTF TGTGCCAGCTCCCTACGGGGGGCTAAGGGTGGCTACACCTTC
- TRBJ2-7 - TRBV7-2 CASSLDSQHSYEQYF TGTGCCAGCAGCTTAGACTCCCAACACAGCTACGAGCAGTACTTC
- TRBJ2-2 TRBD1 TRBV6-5 CASSRTGFGELFF TGTGCCAGCAGCCGGACAGGGTTCGGGGAGCTGTTTTTT
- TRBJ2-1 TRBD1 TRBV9 CASSPRTGYNEQFF TGTGCCAGCAGCCCGAGGACAGGGTACAATGAGCAGTTCTTC
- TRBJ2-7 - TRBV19 CASTSEIGGEQYF TGTGCCAGTACGTCGGAGATTGGAGGCGAGCAGTACTTC
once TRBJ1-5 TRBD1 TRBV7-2 CASSSGGTGKGSNQPQHF TGTGCCAGCAGCTCCGGGGGGACAGGGAAGGGGAGCAATCAGCCCCAGCATTTT
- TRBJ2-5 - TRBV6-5 CASSYSTGKETQYF TGTGCCAGCAGTTACTCGACCGGGAAAGAGACCCAGTACTTC
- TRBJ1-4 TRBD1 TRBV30 CAWAGTGNEKLFF TGTGCCTGGGCCGGGACAGGGAATGAAAAACTGTTTTTT
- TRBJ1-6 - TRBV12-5 CASGLGDNSPLHF TGTGCTAGTGGTTTGGGAGATAATTCACCCCTCCACTTT
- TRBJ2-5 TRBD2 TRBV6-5 CASSYSKGLGVETQYF TGTGCCAGCAGTTACTCGAAGGGACTAGGTGTGGAGACCCAGTACTTC